One sample yielded the 17 T cell receptor beta chains listed below, sequenced in a study of CD8 T cells in ankylosing spondylitis. TCRdb recomputed calls from the 5' RACE reads with MiXCR, one row per CDR3 protein. The sample has some 700,000 distinct CDR3 sequences, around 20% seen once. The antigens of these receptors remain unknown. General study results and limits: Among TCR beta sequences, a motif of eight highly homologous variants appeared characteristic of ankylosing spondylitis blood.

Specimen: blood, either unsorted or a sorted T cell fraction (not recorded which). The receptors here all came from a male donor with ankylosing spondylitis.

The chain carries TRBV7-9 and TRBJ2-5; 10 bases are shared with TRBD2. CDR3 size: 15 residues. V lost 5 bases to trimming and J lost 4 bases; unmatched junction nucleotides: 7. The germline V gene has CDR1 SEHNR and CDR2 FQNEAQ (reference sequence). CDR3 coding DNA: TGTGCCAGCAGCCCTAGCGGGGGTATCGGAGAGACCCAGTACTTC. It encodes CASSPSGGIGETQYF.

In this sample, this clonotype turned up a few times. The chain links TRBV12-3 or TRBV12-4 to TRBJ2-1; no clear D gene. Trimming took off 1 base at V and 1 base at J, with 8 bases between the two ends. The length of the CDR3 is 15 residues. CDR3 in DNA: TGTGCCAGCAGTTTAGGGTTTGGGTCCTACAATGAGCAGTTCTTC. Translation: CASSLGFGSYNEQFF.

The table lists this clonotype with many counts. The chain employs TRBV12-3 or TRBV12-4 and TRBJ1-2, with TRBD1 as a possible D gene (6 bases). The CDR3 has 14 amino acids. Trimming shortened V by 5 bases and J by 4 bases, and 14 bases separated the two germline ends. The CDR3 DNA reads TGTGCCAGCAGTGCGGACAGCGGGGGCTATGGCTACACCTTC. Its protein is CASSADSGGYGYTF.

This clonotype was detected only a few times. The chain is built from TRBV14 and TRBJ2-3; 7 bases are a match to TRBD2. CDR1 SGHDN and CDR2 FVKESK come from the germline V gene. This CDR3 region has 20 residues. Losses at the gene ends were 4 bases for V and 4 bases for J; bases not matched to a gene: 23. The CDR3 DNA follows: TGTGCCAGCAGCCTGATAAGATGGTTTGCGGGAGCACCGAGGGCAGATACGCAGTATTTT. It codes for CASSLIRWFAGAPRADTQYF.

The chain couples TRBV12-3 or TRBV12-4 to TRBJ2-3; 9 nucleotides line up with TRBD2. The CDR3 totals 14 residues. V shed 7 bases and J 5 bases; nucleotides not matched to a gene: 7. In nucleotides, the CDR3 is TGTGCCAGCAAATCAGCGGGAGGAGGAGATACGCAGTATTTT. Protein: CASKSAGGGDTQYF.

This clonotype was seen repeatedly, ten times or more. The chain is built from TRBV18 and TRBJ2-1, with D unclear. This CDR3 is 13 amino acids long. V dropped 3 bases and J dropped 5 bases, with 8 bases sitting between them. CDR1 is KGHSH, CDR2 LQKENI, per germline. The CDR3 nucleotides read TGTGCCAGCTCACCCAGGCCAAACAATGAGCAGTTCTTC. Encoded protein: CASSPRPNNEQFF.

In this sample, this clonotype turned up a few times. The chain is built from TRBV2 and TRBJ1-1; D is ambiguous. CDR1 and CDR2 (germline): SNHLY, FYNNEI. The CDR3 sequence is 13 residues long. V was trimmed by 2 bases and J by 9 bases, leaving 13 bases between them. DNA of the CDR3: TGTGCCAGCAGTGAAAGTGGTCCCCTTAAAGCTTTCTTT. Its translation is CASSESGPLKAFF.

In its sample, this clonotype was seen a few times. J is TRBJ1-2 and V is TRBV7-9; D might be TRBD1 (6 bases). The CDR3 length is 13 residues. Germline loops: CDR1 SEHNR, CDR2 FQNEAQ (reference sequence). Trimming removed 0 bases at V and 7 bases at J, with 9 bases between. The CDR3 nucleotides are TGTGCCAGCAGCTTAGCTGGGGGGCCTGGCTACACCTTC. Encoded protein: CASSLAGGPGYTF.

Here the CDR3 DNA reads TGCGCCAGCAGCTTGGGGGGACAGGGGGCAAATAATTCACCCCTCCACTTT. Protein product: CASSLGGQGANNSPLHF. J is TRBJ1-6 and V is TRBV5-1; TRBD1 aligns across 12 bases. Losses at the gene ends were 0 bases for V and 5 bases for J; bases not matched to a gene: 3. The CDR3 length is 17 residues. Germline assignment: CDR1 SGHRS and CDR2 YFSETQ.

This clonotype turned up a few times. The chain uses TRBV28 and TRBJ1-6, with a tentative D call TRBD1 (6 bases). The germline gives CDR1 MDHEN, CDR2 SYDVKM. V was clipped by 5 bases and J by 1 base, with 21 bases between them. CDR3 length: 19 residues. The DNA for the CDR3 is TGTGCCAGCAGTCTACAGGGAGGGGGGGGCGGATCCTATAATTCACCCCTCCACTTT. This gives the protein CASSLQGGGGGSYNSPLHF.

Only a few counts were recorded for this clonotype. This sequence joins TRBV28 and TRBJ1-1; D ambiguous. In germline, CDR1 is MDHEN, CDR2 SYDVKM. Trimming cost V 7 bases and J 0 bases, with 6 bases left between them. The CDR3 is made up of 12 amino acids. CDR3 in amino acids: CASKRLNTEAFF. CDR3 bases: TGTGCCAGCAAGAGGCTGAACACTGAAGCTTTCTTT.

This clonotype has a count of ten or more. The chain is built from TRBV12-3 or TRBV12-4 and TRBJ2-1; D not certain. CDR3 size: 17 residues. V was cut by 3 bases and J by 3 bases, with 18 bases left in between. CDR3 amino acids: CASSLWDRRTFYNEQFF. For the CDR3, the DNA is TGTGCCAGCAGTTTGTGGGATAGGCGAACTTTCTACAATGAGCAGTTCTTC.

V and J are TRBV6-1 and TRBJ2-5, with D unresolved. The V gene's germline CDR1 is MNHNS and CDR2 SASEGT. The CDR3 extends over 13 amino acids. The V and J ends lost 4 bases and 0 bases respectively, with 6 bases between them. The CDR3 DNA follows: TGTGCCAGCAGTGGACACCACCAAGAGACCCAGTACTTC. Protein product: CASSGHHQETQYF.

This clonotype turned up a few times. This chain links TRBV4-1 with TRBJ2-7, with 11 bases aligning to TRBD2. Germline CDR1 and CDR2: MGHRA and YSYEKL. Trimming cost V 0 bases and J 6 bases; bases outside gene matches: 7. This CDR3 spans 16 amino acids. The chain's CDR3 is CASSQEVASGRIEQYF. The CDR3 nucleotides are TGCGCCAGCAGCCAAGAGGTGGCTAGCGGGAGGATCGAGCAGTACTTC.

This clonotype was recorded at least ten times. The chain couples TRBV12-3 or TRBV12-4 to TRBJ1-4; no reliable D call. V gave up 3 bases and J gave up 8 bases, with 10 bases separating them. The length of the CDR3 is 13 residues. The CDR3 loop is CASSLQRREKLFF. CDR3 in DNA: TGTGCCAGCAGTTTGCAAAGGAGGGAAAAACTGTTTTTT.

This clonotype was counted a few times. The chain is built from TRBV12-3 or TRBV12-4 and TRBJ1-4, with a weak D call TRBD1 (6 bases). This CDR3 is 14 amino acids long. V gave up 6 bases and J gave up 8 bases, with 16 bases separating them. As DNA, the CDR3 is TGTGCCAGCAGCCTGGGGGCAGGAAGAGAAAAACTGTTTTTT. Its translation is CASSLGAGREKLFF.

This clonotype was picked up a small number of times. This chain links TRBV21-1 with TRBJ2-1; the table's TRBD2 call for D was not verified on the DNA. TRBV21-1 has pseudogene status. The CDR3 is 17 residues long. CDR3 nucleotides: TGTGCCAGCAGCAAAGGCGGTAGCGGGATCCGGGGGGATGAGCAGTTCTTC. It yields the protein CASSKGGSGIRGDEQFF.